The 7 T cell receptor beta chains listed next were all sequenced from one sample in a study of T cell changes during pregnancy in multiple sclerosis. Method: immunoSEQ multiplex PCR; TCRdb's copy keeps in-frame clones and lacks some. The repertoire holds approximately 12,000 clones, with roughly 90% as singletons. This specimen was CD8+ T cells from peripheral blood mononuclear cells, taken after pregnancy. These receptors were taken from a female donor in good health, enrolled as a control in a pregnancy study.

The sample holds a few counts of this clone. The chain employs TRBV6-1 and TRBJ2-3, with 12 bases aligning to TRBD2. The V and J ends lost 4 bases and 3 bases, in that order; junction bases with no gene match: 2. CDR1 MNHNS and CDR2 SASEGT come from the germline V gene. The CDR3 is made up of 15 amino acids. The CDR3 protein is CASSVTSGGTDTQYF. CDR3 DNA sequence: TGTGCCAGCAGTGTCACTAGCGGGGGGACAGATACGCAGTATTTT.

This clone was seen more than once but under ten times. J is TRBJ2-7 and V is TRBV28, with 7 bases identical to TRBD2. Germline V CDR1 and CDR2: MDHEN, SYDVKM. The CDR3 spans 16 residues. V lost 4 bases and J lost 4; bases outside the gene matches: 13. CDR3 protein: CASSSPRGLERYEQYF. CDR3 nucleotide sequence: TGTGCCAGCAGTTCCCCTCGAGGACTAGAGAGATACGAGCAGTACTTC.

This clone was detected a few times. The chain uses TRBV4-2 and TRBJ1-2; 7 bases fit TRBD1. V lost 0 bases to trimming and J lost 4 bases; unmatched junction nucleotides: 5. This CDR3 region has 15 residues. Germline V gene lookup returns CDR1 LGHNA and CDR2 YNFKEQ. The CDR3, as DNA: TGTGCCAGCAGCCAAGAAATGGGACAGACCTATGGCTACACCTTC. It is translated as CASSQEMGQTYGYTF.

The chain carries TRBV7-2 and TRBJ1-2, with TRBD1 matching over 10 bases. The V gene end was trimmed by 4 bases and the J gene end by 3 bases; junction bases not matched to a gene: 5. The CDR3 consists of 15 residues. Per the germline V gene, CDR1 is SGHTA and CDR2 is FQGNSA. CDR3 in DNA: TGTGCCAGCAGCTCCGAGACAGGGGGCTACTATGGCTACACCTTC. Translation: CASSSETGGYYGYTF.

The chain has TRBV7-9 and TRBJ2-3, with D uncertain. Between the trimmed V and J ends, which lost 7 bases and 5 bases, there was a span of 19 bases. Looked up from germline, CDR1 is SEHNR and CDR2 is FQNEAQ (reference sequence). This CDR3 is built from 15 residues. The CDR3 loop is CASIFSTGPGDTQYF. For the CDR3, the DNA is TGTGCCAGCATTTTTTCCACCGGTCCCGGAGATACGCAGTATTTT.

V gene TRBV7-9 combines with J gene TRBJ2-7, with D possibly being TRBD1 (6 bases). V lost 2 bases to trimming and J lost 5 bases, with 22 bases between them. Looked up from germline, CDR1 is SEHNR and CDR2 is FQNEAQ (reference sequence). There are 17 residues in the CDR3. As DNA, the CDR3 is TGTGCCAGCAGCTTACCCATGTCGTCGGGACACGGTAACGAGCAGTACTTC. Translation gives CASSLPMSSGHGNEQYF.

The CDR3: CASSVGLAAAQETQYF. CDR3 sequence (DNA): TGTGCCAGCAGCGTAGGTCTAGCGGCCGCCCAAGAGACCCAGTACTTC. V and J are TRBV9 and TRBJ2-5; 7 bases are shared with TRBD2. Trimming cost V 0 bases and J 1 base; bases outside gene matches: 6. The germline V gene encodes CDR1 SGDLS and CDR2 YYNGEE. This CDR3 is 16 amino acids long.